This T cell receptor (beta chain) was identified in a study of T cell responses to AZD1222 COVID-19 vaccine (dated by TCRdb to 2020 to 2023). In the study overall: AZD1222 recipients whose second dose came at about 4 weeks and those whose second dose came at about 12 weeks were combined into one group, since spike-specific TCR depth and breadth did not differ between the two schedules. Enrollment into the trials was organized by age into subgroups of 18-55, 56-69 and 70-plus years, and those subgroups contained roughly 140, 27 and 60 TCR-sequenced participants, respectively. TCR sequencing was performed for more than 230 trial participants, of whom about 200 were given two doses of AZD1222 and approximately 25 were given two doses of MenACWY control vaccine.

The CDR3 regions of human TCRbeta chains were analyzed by immunosequencing. The authors processed their data as follows. Repertoire TCRs were matched against a reference library of SARS-CoV-2-specific TCRs generated with the MIRA antigen-specificity platform. Breadth was defined as the fraction of unique TCRs that were SARS-CoV-2-associated, and depth was defined as the fraction of total T cells that were SARS-CoV-2-associated. Each spike-specific TCR was assigned to its reactive spike region and to a CD4 or CD8 class using the MIRA data. Log10-transformed breadth and depth values were compared by one-way ANOVA with Sidak's multiple comparisons tests. The table was pulled from immuneACCESS by TCRdb, which kept in-frame rearrangements only. Such tables lose some clones; where checked, under half of the loss comes from unresolved V genes, and the rest has no known cause. V, J and clone size reflect that table, while D and trimming were determined from the DNA. Present in this sample are approximately 140,000 clones, roughly 91% of which were seen just once. Of the sample, approximately 5.3% is held by the ten largest clones.

This specimen's time point label, interpreted: baseline before first vaccination. Vaccinee samples were obtained from the UK trials COV001 and COV002, which included a single-blind randomized controlled phase 2/3 trial of AZD1222 (ChAdOx1 nCoV-19) in healthy adults. For TCRbeta chain sequencing, PBMC samples were collected from trial participants at day 0 and at day 28 after the second dose. Paper-wide results and their limitations: The 56-69-year group was small, and its depth increase did not reach significance, likely because of low power. The whole spike protein was spanned by vaccine-associated CD4 TCRs, and dominant responses were seen in regions 160-218 and 743-854. Because no samples from the day 14 peak response were available, repertoires could be characterized only after the peak T cell response. Participants were mostly white British and included more females than males, and it was suggested by the authors that clonal diversity may have been underestimated. Conclusions about previously exposed vaccinees were limited because only a handful of AZD1222 recipients were SARS-CoV-2 seropositive at baseline. Nearly half of unique spike-specific TCRs reportedly recognized epitopes outside regions mutated in the B.1.351 and B.1.1.7 variants. A significant rise in spike-specific TCR breadth and depth was observed after two AZD1222 doses relative to day 0 and relative to MenACWY recipients.

The germline V gene sets CDR1 to SNHLY and CDR2 to FYNNEI. The CDR3 numbers 14 residues from cysteine through phenylalanine. The sequence is cut down to CDR3 DNA, 42 bases in frame from base 1. Between the V and J ends, shortened by 6 bases and 3 bases respectively, the junction contains 15 bases. Remarks on this clone: Its specific antigen is unknown. Base qualities are not provided; no much larger clone lies one nucleotide away.

The sequence came from an adult in good health. The sequences come from peripheral blood, collected on day 0 of AZD1222 vaccination. In this chain, TRBV2 is recombined with TRBJ2-7; the D gene is unclear. Here is the DNA: TGTGCCAGCAGCCCCGATCCTACCTACTACGAGCAGTACTTC. Translated, this is CASSPDPTYYEQYF.